A selection of T cell receptor beta chains follows, all from one sample in a study of EBV T-cell therapy then PD-1 blockade in nasopharyngeal carcinoma. This table comes from immunoSEQ multiplex PCR, and its TCRdb copy is limited to in-frame clones, with some not included. The profile shows 22,000 or so clones, 70% to 85% of them singletons. No antigen has been identified for these receptors. This specimen consisted of CD8+ T cells from blood, obtained at day -245 from a patient whose treatment included autologous EBV-specific T cells and nivolumab. These receptor sequences come from a man aged 35-49 years with nasopharyngeal carcinoma. Both conserved end residues are part of each CDR3. The D gene is left open where the match is weak. Not all rows give a size; the values are once, few, many and, for expanded clones, a class.

clone_size j_call v_call d_call cdr3_aa cdr3_nt
NA TRBJ1-2 TRBV5-4 NA CASSGEGYYYGYTF TGTGCCAGCAGCGGGGAGGGATATTACTATGGCTACACCTTC
once TRBJ1-1 TRBV19 TRBD1 CASLGQGAEAFF TGTGCCAGCTTGGGACAGGGGGCTGAAGCTTTCTTT
NA TRBJ1-2 TRBV5-5 NA CASTPRGPPNYGYTF TGTGCCAGCACCCCCAGAGGGCCACCTAACTATGGCTACACCTTC
NA TRBJ2-6 TRBV6-4 TRBD1 CASSGTGGSGANVLTF TGTGCCAGCAGTGGGACAGGGGGCTCTGGGGCCAACGTCCTGACTTTC
few TRBJ2-5 TRBV9 NA CASSVMLGETQYF TGTGCCAGCAGCGTTATGCTCGGTGAGACCCAGTACTTC
NA TRBJ1-1 TRBV7-2 NA CASSLFIGKISSGSEAFF TGTGCCAGCAGCTTATTTATCGGGAAAATTTCTTCGGGGAGTGAAGCTTTCTTT
NA TRBJ2-5 TRBV6-2/TRBV6-3 NA CASSYPGTQYF TGTGCCAGCAGTTACCCTGGGACCCAGTACTTC
NA TRBJ2-7 TRBV6-5 TRBD1 CASKSDRDMDEQYF TGTGCCAGTAAATCCGACAGGGATATGGACGAGCAGTACTTC
NA TRBJ2-7 TRBV4-1 NA CASSQVGSLYEQYF TGCGCCAGCAGCCAAGTTGGCAGTCTCTACGAGCAGTACTTC
NA TRBJ2-1 TRBV6-4 TRBD2 CASSDQRGEQFF TGTGCCAGCAGTGATCAGCGGGGAGAGCAGTTCTTC
medium-sized TRBJ2-2 TRBV11-3 NA CASSLVVGSGELFF TGTGCCAGCAGCTTAGTCGTGGGGTCCGGGGAGCTGTTTTTT
NA TRBJ2-2 TRBV6-2/TRBV6-3 NA CASSYLGLNTGELFF TGTGCCAGCAGTTACCTCGGTTTGAACACCGGGGAGCTGTTTTTT
NA TRBJ1-6 TRBV6-5 NA CASSPGGGNSPLHF TGTGCCAGCAGTCCGGGAGGGGGGAATTCACCCCTCCACTTT
NA TRBJ2-2 TRBV6-4 NA CASSENSQAGELFF TGTGCCAGCAGTGAGAACAGCCAGGCCGGGGAGCTGTTTTTT
NA TRBJ2-2 TRBV27 NA CATLGAGELFF TGTGCCACCCTAGGGGCCGGGGAGCTGTTTTTT
NA TRBJ1-1 TRBV21-1 NA CASSKRTEEAFF TGTGCCAGCAGCAAGCGGACAGAGGAAGCTTTCTTT
NA TRBJ2-3 TRBV4-3 TRBD2 CASSPGGVPDTQYF TGCGCCAGCAGCCCTGGGGGGGTACCAGATACGCAGTATTTT
few TRBJ1-1 TRBV19 TRBD1 CASSALTGSGTEAFF TGTGCCAGTAGCGCGCTGACAGGGTCTGGCACTGAAGCTTTCTTT
NA TRBJ1-3 TRBV7-9 NA CASSFIGVGNTIYF TGTGCCAGCAGCTTCATCGGAGTGGGAAACACCATATATTTT
NA TRBJ2-7 TRBV4-2 NA CASSHVLGPDSISSYEQYF TGTGCCAGCAGCCACGTATTGGGACCAGACTCAATAAGCTCCTACGAGCAGTACTTC
NA TRBJ1-1 TRBV27 NA CASSLSSQGWEAFF TGTGCCAGCAGTTTATCGAGTCAGGGGTGGGAAGCTTTCTTT
NA TRBJ2-7 TRBV7-9 NA CASSVTREQYF TGTGCCAGCAGCGTCACGCGGGAGCAGTACTTC
NA TRBJ2-7 TRBV7-2 NA CASSLGQGDEQYF TGTGCCAGCAGCTTAGGGCAGGGCGACGAGCAGTACTTC
few TRBJ1-6 TRBV5-5 NA CASSPTYTIAGGIRSPLHF TGTGCCAGCAGCCCGACCTACACCATAGCGGGGGGGATTCGGTCACCCCTCCACTTT
NA TRBJ2-2 TRBV9 NA CASSPRPGELFF TGTGCCAGCAGCCCCCGACCCGGGGAGCTGTTTTTT
NA TRBJ2-1 TRBV6-1 TRBD2 CASSEEAGGLDEQFF TGTGCCAGCAGTGAAGAGGCGGGGGGGCTCGATGAGCAGTTCTTC
NA TRBJ2-6 TRBV6-2/TRBV6-3 NA CASSPDSGANVLTF TGTGCCAGCAGTCCCGACTCTGGGGCCAACGTCCTGACTTTC
NA TRBJ1-2 TRBV9 NA CASSVRSWGYTF TGTGCCAGCAGCGTACGTTCATGGGGCTACACCTTC
few TRBJ2-1 TRBV4-1 NA CASSQEARSYNEQFF TGCGCCAGCAGCCAAGAAGCGCGCTCCTACAATGAGCAGTTCTTC
NA TRBJ2-7 TRBV5-4 NA CASSLAKGSSYEQYF TGTGCCAGCAGCTTGGCCAAGGGGAGCTCCTACGAGCAGTACTTC
few TRBJ2-3 TRBV2 TRBD2 CASSEGSSGLWDTQYF TGTGCCAGCAGTGAAGGGTCTAGCGGCCTTTGGGATACGCAGTATTTT
NA TRBJ1-6 TRBV5-4 NA CASQDFGGNSPLHF TGTGCCAGCCAGGACTTCGGGGGCAATTCACCCCTCCACTTT
NA TRBJ2-2 TRBV28 NA CASSRQPGDTGELFF TGTGCCAGCAGCAGACAGCCCGGGGACACCGGGGAGCTGTTTTTT
NA TRBJ1-5 TRBV2 NA CASSGPRGGNQPQHF TGTGCCAGCAGTGGGCCGCGGGGGGGCAATCAGCCCCAGCATTTT
NA TRBJ2-7 TRBV2 TRBD2 CASRGGVYEQYF TGTGCCAGCAGGGGGGGGGTCTACGAGCAGTACTTC
NA TRBJ1-6 TRBV19 TRBD1 CASSPRTGSNSPLHF TGTGCCAGTAGTCCCCGGACAGGGTCCAATTCACCCCTCCACTTT
NA TRBJ2-7 TRBV2 TRBD1 CASSTNRGTYYEQYF TGTGCCAGCAGTACCAACAGGGGGACCTACTACGAGCAGTACTTC
NA TRBJ1-1 TRBV18 NA CASSPSGVRGRAEAFF TGTGCCAGCTCACCATCGGGCGTAAGGGGCAGGGCTGAAGCTTTCTTT
few TRBJ1-2 TRBV4-3 NA CASSQERAGPYGYTF TGCGCCAGCAGCCAAGAAAGGGCAGGTCCCTATGGCTACACCTTC
few TRBJ1-5 TRBV7-9 NA CASSFTGNPQHF TGTGCCAGCAGCTTCACAGGGAACCCCCAGCATTTT
NA TRBJ2-3 TRBV30 TRBD2 CAWSVLAGGFDTQYF TGTGCCTGGAGTGTACTAGCGGGGGGTTTCGATACGCAGTATTTT
NA TRBJ1-2 TRBV12-3/TRBV12-4 NA CASKGWGYTF TGTGCCAGCAAGGGGTGGGGCTACACCTTC
NA TRBJ2-4 TRBV4-1 NA CASSQGGPYF TGCGCCAGCAGCCAAGGAGGCCCCTACTTC
NA TRBJ2-7 TRBV6-4 TRBD1 CASSDDRGAEQYF TGTGCCAGCAGTGACGACAGGGGGGCCGAGCAGTACTTC
NA TRBJ1-1 TRBV7-8 TRBD1 CASSLRTGLITEAFF TGTGCCAGCAGCCTAAGGACAGGGTTGATCACTGAAGCTTTCTTT
NA TRBJ1-4 TRBV15 NA CATSREGPSEKLFF TGTGCCACCAGCAGAGAAGGCCCTAGTGAAAAACTGTTTTTT
once TRBJ2-1 TRBV30 NA CAWSVPPGTQVLGRSYNEQFF TGTGCCTGGAGTGTACCCCCCGGGACCCAAGTCCTAGGTCGATCCTACAATGAGCAGTTCTTC
NA TRBJ2-1 TRBV3-1/TRBV3-2 TRBD1 CASSQYHRGLYNEQFF TGTGCCAGCAGCCAGTATCACAGGGGGCTTTACAATGAGCAGTTCTTC
NA TRBJ2-7 TRBV29-1 NA CSVESPFYEQYF TGCAGCGTTGAAAGTCCTTTCTACGAGCAGTACTTC
NA TRBJ2-7 TRBV28 NA CASTRGRAGTVSYEQYF TGTGCCAGCACCCGGGGAAGGGCCGGGACCGTGTCCTACGAGCAGTACTTC
NA TRBJ2-3 TRBV20-1 NA CSAGLSSEYF TGCAGTGCTGGACTATCATCGGAGTATTTT
NA TRBJ1-3 TRBV9 NA CASSVGDSGNTIYF TGTGCCAGCAGCGTAGGGGATTCTGGAAACACCATATATTTT